This entry lists 20 T cell receptor beta chains sequenced from one sample in a study of graft-versus-host responses after intestinal transplantation. Only in-frame clones appear in the TCRdb table, and some are missing; sequencing was by immunoSEQ multiplex PCR. This repertoire shows just over 40,000 clones, roughly 89% found once; its top ten account for roughly 2.5%. Sequences were derived from PBMCs, sampled around 320 days after intestinal transplant. All receptors come from a human patient who received an intestinal transplant, so some T cells may come from the graft donor.

This clone showed up just once. The chain combines TRBV6-5 with TRBJ2-5; no definite D call. The end of the DNA is better explained by TRBJ2-7, so the J call may be wrong. The CDR3 loop spans 13 amino acids. Germline V gene sequence: CDR1 MNHEY, CDR2 SVGAGI. In DNA form, the CDR3 reads TGTGCCAGCAGTTACGCTCTCTACTACGAGCAGTACTTC. Protein sequence: CASSYALYYEQYF.

Only one count was recorded for this clone. The chain recombines TRBV7-2 with TRBJ2-7, with 12 bases aligning to TRBD2. The V gene's germline CDR1 is SGHTA and CDR2 FQGNSA. The CDR3 is 14 residues long. The V segment lost 2 bases and the J segment 7 bases; nucleotides outside the gene matches: 3. The CDR3 sequence: CASSLRTSGEEQYF. As DNA, the CDR3 is TGTGCCAGCAGCTTAAGGACTAGCGGGGAGGAGCAGTACTTC.

CDR3: CASSPGGREYEQYF. DNA of the CDR3: TGTGCCAGCAGTCCAGGGGGCCGGGAATACGAGCAGTACTTC. The rearrangement uses TRBV28 and TRBJ2-7; 8 nucleotides match TRBD1. This CDR3 contains 14 residues. J was trimmed by 4 bases and V by 5 bases; bases with no gene match: 7. The V gene's germline CDR1 is MDHEN and CDR2 SYDVKM.

The CDR3 region has the DNA TGTGCCAGTAGTATTTTGAGAGAGAATGAGCAGTTCTTC. Translating it yields CASSILRENEQFF. The chain employs TRBV19 and TRBJ2-1; D remains ambiguous. CDR3 length: 13 residues. CDR1 is LNHDA and CDR2 is SQIVND in the germline V gene (reference sequence). Trimming cost V 3 bases and J 7 bases, with 10 bases left between them.

The rearrangement uses TRBV5-6 and TRBJ1-3; D gene unclear. The V gene lost 6 bases and the J gene lost 0 bases, with 16 bases spanning the gap. Germline V gene data show CDR1 as SGHDT and CDR2 as YYEEEE. The CDR3 has 16 residues. The CDR3 reads CASTLLGDYSGNTIYF. In nucleotides, the CDR3 is TGTGCCAGCACCCTCCTAGGTGACTACTCTGGAAACACCATATATTTT. The full variable domain, its missing parts supplied by reference TRBV5-6 and TRBJ1-3, is DAGVTQSPTHLIKTRGQQVTLRCSPKSGHDTVSWYQQALGQGPQFIFQYYEEEERQRGNFPDRFSGHQFPNYSSELNVNALLLGDSALYLCASTLLGDYSGNTIYFGEGSWLTVV.

The V and J genes are TRBV11-2 and TRBJ2-3; 9 bases are shared with TRBD2. CDR1 and CDR2 (germline): SGHAT, FQNNGV. With V trimmed by 7 bases and J by 2 bases, 10 bases remained unmatched. CDR3 length equals 16 residues. The CDR3 spells CASTGSGSLYTDTQYF. Written as DNA, the CDR3 is TGTGCCAGCACTGGTAGCGGGAGCCTTTACACAGATACGCAGTATTTT.

This chain joins TRBV29-1 and TRBJ2-4; 8 bases are shared with TRBD1. The V segment lost 6 bases and the J segment 6 bases; nucleotides outside the gene matches: 1. Germline V gives CDR1 SQVTM, CDR2 ANQGSEA. The CDR3 is 11 amino acids. The CDR3 DNA is TGCAGCGTGGACAGGGCAAACATTCAGTACTTC. Its translation is CSVDRANIQYF.

The rearrangement links TRBV4-1 to TRBJ2-1; no firm D call. The CDR3 extends over 18 amino acids. V dropped 0 bases and J dropped 0 bases, with 15 bases sitting between them. Germline V lookup: CDR1 MGHRA, CDR2 YSYEKL. CDR3 nucleotide sequence: TGCGCCAGCAGCCAAGACTGGTCAGAATTCAGCTCCTACAATGAGCAGTTCTTC. Protein: CASSQDWSEFSSYNEQFF.

The chain couples TRBV7-2 to TRBJ2-7; 12 bases align to TRBD2. Germline CDR1 SGHTA, CDR2 FQGNSA. Trimming cost V 1 base and J 6 bases; bases outside gene matches: 1. This CDR3 spans 14 amino acids. The CDR3 loop is CASSLGTSGTEQYF. The DNA for the CDR3 is TGTGCCAGCAGCTTAGGGACTAGCGGGACCGAGCAGTACTTC. Complete variable domain (other parts from reference TRBV7-2 and TRBJ2-7): GAGVSQSPSNKVTEKGKDVELRCDPISGHTALYWYRQSLGQGLEFLIYFQGNSAPDKSGLPSDRFSAERTGGSVSTLTIQRTQQEDSAVYLCASSLGTSGTEQYFGPGTRLTVT.

V and J are TRBV9 and TRBJ2-2; 8 nucleotides match TRBD1. Germline CDR1 is SGDLS and CDR2 is YYNGEE. This CDR3 spans 16 amino acids. V was pared by 2 bases and J by 4 bases, with 7 bases of the junction left unmatched. CDR3 coding DNA: TGTGCCAGCAGCGTCGGACCCACAGGGGGCACCGGGGAGCTGTTTTTT. It encodes CASSVGPTGGTGELFF.

The chain employs TRBV28 and TRBJ1-1; 10 bases map to TRBD1. J gave up 1 base and V 5 bases, and 16 bases lay outside the gene matches. The length of the CDR3 is 19 residues. Germline V gene lookup returns CDR1 MDHEN and CDR2 SYDVKM. The DNA for the CDR3 is TGTGCCAGCAGTCTACCTCGGGACAGGGGTTCGAGGCCGAACACTGAAGCTTTCTTT. As protein: CASSLPRDRGSRPNTEAFF.

The chain combines TRBV10-3 with TRBJ1-1; D unresolved. The CDR3 loop spans 14 amino acids. V was pared by 4 bases and J by 1 base, with 10 bases between. Germline V gene data show CDR1 as ENHRY and CDR2 as SYGVKD. The CDR3 reads CAISGPQRNTEAFF. The CDR3 nucleotides are TGTGCCATCAGTGGGCCACAGCGGAACACTGAAGCTTTCTTT.

The chain is built from TRBV28 and TRBJ2-5; the match to TRBD1 covers 9 bases. The DNA end favors TRBJ2-7, so the J call may be wrong. CDR1 is MDHEN, CDR2 SYDVKM, per germline. The CDR3 is made up of 14 amino acids. CDR3 DNA: TGTGCCAGCAGTTTGGAGGACAGGGGTTACGAGCAGTACTTC. This codes for CASSLEDRGYEQYF.

The chain uses TRBV4-2 and TRBJ2-3; TRBD2 matches at 7 bases. The CDR3 sequence is 16 residues long. V lost 4 bases, J lost 2 bases, and 9 bases stayed unmatched. The germline V gene has CDR1 LGHNA and CDR2 YNFKEQ. CDR3 protein: CASSLRLALLTDTQYF. The DNA of the CDR3 is TGTGCCAGCAGCCTGCGACTAGCCCTACTCACAGATACGCAGTATTTT.

The gene calls are TRBV4-1 and TRBJ1-5, with 7 bases lining up with TRBD1. V was clipped by 5 bases and J by 4 bases; unmatched bases: 8. The CDR3 is made up of 15 amino acids. Germline V gene lookup returns CDR1 MGHRA and CDR2 YSYEKL. This CDR3 reads CASSWEKGQNQPQHF. The CDR3 DNA sequence: TGCGCCAGCAGCTGGGAGAAGGGACAGAATCAGCCCCAGCATTTT.

The genes are TRBV5-1 and TRBJ2-2; D call uncertain. The ends were cut back, 5 bases at V and 7 bases at J, with 6 bases in the middle. Per the germline V gene, CDR1 is SGHRS and CDR2 is YFSETQ. This CDR3 contains 11 residues. CDR3 sequence (DNA): TGCGCCAGCAGTCCCTACGGGGAGCTGTTTTTT. This translates into CASSPYGELFF.

This chain uses TRBV28 with TRBJ1-1, with 8 bases that match TRBD1. The CDR3 loop spans 15 amino acids. Germline values: CDR1 MDHEN, CDR2 SYDVKM. V shed 5 bases, J shed 5 bases, and the junction held 10 bases outside the gene matches. This CDR3 is CASSLRGRSKTEAFF. In nucleotides, the CDR3 is TGTGCCAGCAGTCTCAGGGGGCGTTCGAAAACTGAAGCTTTCTTT.

This chain uses TRBV13 with TRBJ1-3; D remains unclear. Trimming shortened V by 0 bases and J by 1 base, and 4 bases separated the two germline ends. Germline V gene sequence: CDR1 PRHDT, CDR2 FYEKMQ (reference sequence). CDR3 length: 14 amino acids. The CDR3 spells CASSLGQSGNTIYF. In DNA, the CDR3 is TGTGCCAGCAGCTTAGGGCAATCTGGAAACACCATATATTTT.

The chain uses TRBV28 and TRBJ1-2, with TRBD1 as a possible D gene (5 bases). The V and J ends lost 5 bases and 4 bases respectively, with 14 bases between them. The CDR3 length is 14 residues. Germline V gene data show CDR1 as MDHEN and CDR2 as SYDVKM. CDR3 in amino acids: CASSTGQATYGYTF. The CDR3 bases are TGTGCCAGCAGTACCGGACAAGCTACCTATGGCTACACCTTC.

The chain is built from TRBV7-9 and TRBJ2-7, with TRBD2 matching 11 bases. CDR1 is SEHNR and CDR2 is FQNEAQ in the germline V gene (reference sequence). J was trimmed by 4 bases and V by 8 bases; bases with no gene match: 16. This CDR3 contains 17 residues. The chain's CDR3 is CASELSISGTSGYEQYF. Written as DNA, the CDR3 is TGTGCCAGCGAGTTGAGCATTTCCGGGACTAGCGGATACGAGCAGTACTTC.